The 28 T cell receptor beta chains reported below all come from one sample, sequenced in a study of immune evolution from preneoplasia to lung adenocarcinoma. Method: immunoSEQ multiplex PCR; TCRdb's copy keeps in-frame clones and lacks some. The table shows about 5,300 clones, with about three quarters occurring only once. What was sequenced was FFPE normal lung tissue adjacent to the tumor. These receptors came from a person between 55 and 70 years old with lung adenocarcinoma.

The rearrangement links TRBV4-3 to TRBJ2-3; 12 bases line up with TRBD2. The CDR3 totals 17 residues. The J segment lost 3 bases and the V segment lost 3 bases, leaving 7 bases of the junction unmatched. CDR1 is LGHNA and CDR2 is YSLEER in the germline V gene. The CDR3, as DNA: TGCGCCAGCAGCCAGGGGGCGACTAGCGGGGGAACAGATACGCAGTATTTT. As protein: CASSQGATSGGTDTQYF.

J is TRBJ1-6 and V is TRBV4-1; D gene ambiguous. The V end lost 1 base, the J end lost 7 bases, and 2 bases lay between the germline ends. CDR1 is MGHRA, CDR2 YSYEKL, per germline. The CDR3 consists of 12 residues. The CDR3 loop is CASSQGNSPLHF. The DNA for the CDR3 is TGCGCCAGCAGCCAAGGGAATTCACCCCTCCACTTT.

The V gene is TRBV10-2, the J gene TRBJ1-5; no definite D call. V dropped 4 bases and J dropped 0 bases, with 7 bases sitting between them. Germline loops: CDR1 WSHSY, CDR2 SAAADI. The CDR3 covers 14 residues. CDR3 residues: CASSATDSNQPQHF. The CDR3 DNA is TGCGCCAGCAGTGCTACAGATAGCAATCAGCCCCAGCATTTT.

This clone was counted once. The CDR3 nucleotides read TGTGCCAGCAGCTTAGGAGGGCCGGGAACTGAAGCTTTCTTT. Encoded protein: CASSLGGPGTEAFF. The chain couples TRBV7-8 to TRBJ1-1; D remains ambiguous. From germline, CDR1 is SGHVS and CDR2 FQNEAQ. V shed 1 base and J shed 5 bases, with 11 bases lying between them. CDR3 length: 14 amino acids.

The V call is TRBV2, the J call TRBJ1-2, with a tentative D call TRBD1 (5 bases). Between the trimmed V and J ends, which lost 4 bases and 3 bases, there was a span of 9 bases. The germline V gene encodes CDR1 SNHLY and CDR2 FYNNEI. The CDR3 extends over 13 amino acids. The CDR3 DNA follows: TGTGCCAGCAGTGGCGGGGGGGACTATGGCTACACCTTC. Protein product: CASSGGGDYGYTF.

This clone was seen a single time. V is TRBV11-2 and J is TRBJ1-2; D might be TRBD1 (5 bases). CDR3 length: 14 amino acids. Germline assignment: CDR1 SGHAT and CDR2 FQNNGV. V was shortened by 3 bases and J by 0 bases, with 8 bases between the two germline ends. This chain's CDR3 is CASSLDTSNYGYTF. Here the CDR3 DNA reads TGTGCCAGCAGCTTGGACACTTCTAACTATGGCTACACCTTC.

The chain links TRBV11-3 to TRBJ1-3; D call uncertain. Trimming took off 3 bases at V and 8 bases at J, with 11 bases between the two ends. Germline V gives CDR1 SGHNT, CDR2 YENEEA. The CDR3 sequence is 13 residues long. CDR3 residues: CASSFDETDTIYF. CDR3 coding DNA: TGTGCCAGCAGCTTTGACGAAACCGACACCATATATTTT. Based on the CDR3 plus reference TRBV11-3 and TRBJ1-3, the full variable domain is EAGVVQSPRYKIIEKKQPVAFWCNPISGHNTLYWYLQNLGQGPELLIRYENEEAVDDSQLPKDRFSAERLKGVDSTLKIQPAELGDSAVYLCASSFDETDTIYFGEGSWLTVV.

The rearrangement joins TRBV7-9 to TRBJ2-1, with D possibly being TRBD2 (6 bases). The V end was cut by 4 bases, the J end by 4 bases, with 11 bases between. The germline gives CDR1 SEHNR, CDR2 FQNEAQ (reference sequence). The CDR3 is 14 residues long. CDR3 residues: CASSSNSGYNEQFF. The DNA of the CDR3 is TGTGCCAGCAGCTCCAATAGCGGATACAATGAGCAGTTCTTC.

The chain combines TRBV18 with TRBJ2-7; D uncertain. The CDR3 is 12 amino acids. Between the trimmed V and J ends, which lost 3 bases and 1 base, there was a span of 4 bases. Germline V lookup: CDR1 KGHSH, CDR2 LQKENI. Here the CDR3 reads CASSPRSYEQYF. The CDR3 nucleotides are TGTGCCAGCTCACCCCGTTCCTACGAGCAGTACTTC.

This chain joins TRBV18 and TRBJ2-7; no clear D. The V gene's germline CDR1 is KGHSH and CDR2 LQKENI. V dropped 6 bases and J dropped 2 bases, with 8 bases sitting between them. The CDR3 has 12 residues. The CDR3 DNA reads as TGTGCCAGCTCTCCGGGCCCCTACGAGCAGTACTTC. Its translation: CASSPGPYEQYF.

The sample holds a few counts of this clone. This chain joins TRBV9 and TRBJ2-7; 9 bases match TRBD1. The trim removed 3 bases at V and 2 bases at J, leaving 9 bases unmatched. The V gene's germline CDR1 is SGDLS and CDR2 YYNGEE. This CDR3 has 16 amino acids. CDR3 in amino acids: CASSAGTGTGAYEQYF. Here the CDR3 DNA reads TGTGCCAGCAGCGCCGGGACAGGGACCGGGGCCTACGAGCAGTACTTC.

The chain joins TRBV19 to TRBJ2-2; D tentatively reads TRBD1 or TRBD2 (5 bases each). V was trimmed by 4 bases and J by 0 bases, leaving 9 bases between them. Germline V gene lookup returns CDR1 LNHDA and CDR2 SQIVND (reference sequence). The CDR3 totals 15 residues. CDR3 loop: CASSRGNANTGELFF. The CDR3 DNA reads as TGTGCCAGTAGTAGGGGGAACGCGAACACCGGGGAGCTGTTTTTT.

The chain combines TRBV11-2 with TRBJ2-7, with 7 bases matching TRBD2. CDR1 and CDR2 (germline): SGHAT, FQNNGV. This CDR3 has 15 residues. The V gene end was trimmed by 0 bases and the J gene end by 4 bases; junction bases not matched to a gene: 6. CDR3 DNA sequence: TGTGCCAGCAGCTTAGAGGGCGGGAGTAAATACGAGCAGTACTTC. It yields the protein CASSLEGGSKYEQYF.

The J gene is TRBJ1-1, the V gene TRBV7-9; D is ambiguous. Trimming pared 5 bases from V and 5 bases from J, leaving 12 bases between. The CDR3 is 13 residues long. CDR1 is SEHNR and CDR2 is FQNEAQ in the germline V gene (reference sequence). CDR3 coding DNA: TGTGCCAGCAGCCAGAGACCGGGGACTGAAGCTTTCTTT. This gives the protein CASSQRPGTEAFF.

This chain joins TRBV28 and TRBJ2-3; 15 bases match TRBD2. V lost 4 bases and J lost 6; bases outside the gene matches: 11. The CDR3 spans 18 residues. CDR1 MDHEN and CDR2 SYDVKM come from the germline V gene. This chain's CDR3 is CASSSDPGLAGGSDTQYF. In DNA form, the CDR3 reads TGTGCCAGCAGTTCGGATCCCGGACTAGCGGGAGGGTCCGATACGCAGTATTTT.

V gene TRBV9 combines with J gene TRBJ1-5, with D possibly being TRBD1 (5 bases). Germline lookup yields CDR1 SGDLS and CDR2 YYNGEE. The germline V and J ends were trimmed by 3 bases and 3 bases, with 13 bases remaining between them. This CDR3 has 15 residues. This CDR3 is CASSAAGANNQPQHF. CDR3 DNA sequence: TGTGCCAGCAGCGCCGCCGGGGCGAACAATCAGCCCCAGCATTTT.

The chain uses TRBV4-1 and TRBJ2-5; D could derive from TRBD1 or TRBD2 (5 bases each). This CDR3 has 13 amino acids. Per germline, CDR1 MGHRA and CDR2 YSYEKL. The V gene lost 4 bases and the J gene lost 5 bases, with 11 bases spanning the gap. In DNA form, the CDR3 reads TGCGCCAGCAGCCGCTACAGGAGGGAGACCCAGTACTTC. It encodes CASSRYRRETQYF.

V and J are TRBV2 and TRBJ2-1; D not resolved. CDR3 size: 13 residues. Per germline, CDR1 SNHLY and CDR2 FYNNEI. With 3 bases removed from V and 9 bases from J, the gap between germline ends came to 12 bases. The CDR3 DNA reads TGTGCCAGCAGTGAGAGTCTGGCCACTGAGCAGTTCTTC. This codes for CASSESLATEQFF.

This clone was observed a handful of times. The V gene is TRBV19, the J gene TRBJ2-5; D possibly uses TRBD1 or TRBD2 (5 bases each). The CDR3 extends over 14 amino acids. The germline V gene has CDR1 LNHDA and CDR2 SQIVND (reference sequence). Deletions cut 3 bases from V and 5 bases from J, with 13 bases between. This chain's CDR3 is CASSIGRGTETQYF. Here the CDR3 DNA reads TGTGCCAGTAGTATTGGGAGAGGGACGGAGACCCAGTACTTC.

The gene calls are TRBV6-6 and TRBJ2-7; 8 bases map to TRBD2. The CDR3 totals 14 residues. V shed 8 bases and J 1 base; nucleotides not matched to a gene: 7. The germline V gene encodes CDR1 MNHNY and CDR2 SVGAGI (reference sequence). The CDR3 DNA reads TGTGCCAGCGGGAGCGGGAGCTATTCCTACGAGCAGTACTTC. Translating gives CASGSGSYSYEQYF.

The rearrangement links TRBV5-1 to TRBJ1-1, with D possibly matching TRBD1 (5 bases). V lost 2 bases to trimming and J lost 11 bases, with 10 bases between them. CDR1 is SGHRS and CDR2 is YFSETQ in the germline V gene. This CDR3 has 11 residues. CDR3 in amino acids: CASSFGTSAFF. Here the CDR3 DNA reads TGCGCCAGCAGCTTCGGGACGTCGGCTTTCTTT.

CDR3 sequence: CASLLSGTSTDTQYF. DNA for the CDR3: TGTGCCAGCCTTCTAAGCGGCACAAGCACAGATACGCAGTATTTT. The rearrangement links TRBV27 to TRBJ2-3; a weak D match, TRBD2 (5 bases). The germline CDR1 and CDR2 sequences are MNHEY and SMNVEV (reference sequence). Trimming cost V 8 bases and J 0 bases, with 15 bases left between them. CDR3 size: 15 residues.

This chain links TRBV15 with TRBJ1-4, with D possibly TRBD1 on 5 matching bases. Germline V gene sequence: CDR1 LNHNV, CDR2 YYDKDF (reference sequence). This CDR3 has 15 residues. Trimming stripped 0 bases from V and 5 bases from J, with 10 bases between. The CDR3 sequence is CATSREQGVNEKLFF. For the CDR3, the DNA is TGTGCCACCAGCAGAGAGCAGGGTGTGAATGAAAAACTGTTTTTT.

The V call is TRBV10-1, the J call TRBJ2-5; TRBD2 agrees at 7 bases. V dropped 8 bases and J dropped 2; count of bases not matched to a gene: 5. The CDR3 loop spans 13 amino acids. CDR1 and CDR2 (germline): WNHNN, SYGVQD (reference sequence). The CDR3 sequence is CASGAGGQETQYF. The CDR3 DNA reads as TGCGCCAGCGGGGCCGGGGGGCAAGAGACCCAGTACTTC.

In DNA form, the CDR3 reads TGCAGCGTTACCGGGGGGGGGCTAACCGGGGAGCTGTTTTTT. This encodes CSVTGGGLTGELFF. The V and J genes are TRBV29-1 and TRBJ2-2; 8 bases align to TRBD2. The CDR3 has 14 amino acids. Germline CDR1 reads SQVTM; CDR2 reads ANQGSEA. Losses at the gene ends were 5 bases for V and 5 bases for J; bases not matched to a gene: 7.

The rearrangement joins TRBV18 to TRBJ1-2; maybe TRBD1 (6 bases). V was shortened by 2 bases and J by 3 bases, with 13 bases between the two germline ends. The CDR3 contains 15 residues. In germline, CDR1 is KGHSH, CDR2 LQKENI. CDR3 DNA: TGTGCCAGCTCACCATCTGGACAGCCAGACTATGGCTACACCTTC. Translated: CASSPSGQPDYGYTF. The full variable domain, completed using reference TRBV18 and TRBJ1-2, is NAGVMQNPRHLVRRRGQEARLRCSPMKGHSHVYWYRQLPEEGLKFMVYLQKENIIDESGMPKERFSAEFPKEGPSILRIQQVVRGDSAAYFCASSPSGQPDYGYTFGSGTRLTVV.

The chain links TRBV5-4 to TRBJ2-1; 9 bases map to TRBD1. CDR3 length equals 15 residues. Unmatched junction bases numbered 9, after V lost 4 bases and J lost 7 bases. Per the germline V gene, CDR1 is SGHNT and CDR2 is YYREEE (reference sequence). CDR3 DNA: TGTGCCAGCAGCGTGGGACAGGGTTTAGGAAATGAGCAGTTCTTC. Its translation is CASSVGQGLGNEQFF.

The V call is TRBV7-6, the J call TRBJ1-5, with D possibly TRBD1 on 5 matching bases. V lost 4 bases to trimming and J lost 3 bases, with 7 bases between them. Germline V gene lookup returns CDR1 SGHVS and CDR2 FNYEAQ. The CDR3 consists of 13 residues. CDR3: CASSSGLNQPQHF. The CDR3 DNA reads as TGTGCCAGCAGCTCGGGACTCAATCAGCCCCAGCATTTT.